This TCR beta chain is from a study of T cells in Graves' hyperthyroidism and ophthalmopathy. Study conclusions and caveats: Blood also showed most of the thyroid clonotypes that were expanded above 0.001.

This clonotype was found many times. The antigen is undetermined. The source material, RNA transcripts, was used to amplify TCR beta CDR3 regions. Primed by the HTBI set, a first-round RT-PCR was run on the TCR CDR3. TCRdb itself ran the multiplex PCR reads through MiXCR, one entry per CDR3 protein. The sample lists roughly 280,000 distinct CDR3 sequences, 17% occurring once. From germline, CDR1 is DFQATT and CDR2 SNEGSKA (reference sequence). V shed 0 bases and J 4 bases; nucleotides not matched to a gene: 15. This CDR3 has 20 amino acids. The diagnostic basis comprised clinical symptoms, serum thyroxine and TRAb, thyroid ultrasound and orbital computed tomography.

The V call is TRBV20-1, the J call TRBJ2-1, with TRBD2 matching 13 bases. The sample was blood. This TCR was sampled from a woman aged 55-69 years with Graves' ophthalmopathy. The CDR3 nucleotides read TGCAGTGCTAGAGATTCGCGGGGACTAGCGGGATCGGGGGTTTACAATGAGCAGTTCTTC. It specifies CSARDSRGLAGSGVYNEQFF.